Described below is a single TCR beta chain sequence and its context. Generated by immunoSEQ multiplex PCR, the TCRdb table keeps only in-frame clones and is missing some. This sample has over 450,000 clones, with 89% found just once. The sample originates from a study of blood T cell repertoires in COVID-19. Study-wide background: Nucleic acid was either cDNA or gDNA, and it came from T cells, B-cell-depleted T cells, or PBMCs.

Germline-derived CDR1 and CDR2 are MNHNS and SASEGT. The CDR3 is made up of 13 amino acids. Trimming removed 3 bases from V and 3 bases from J, with 9 bases in between. Seattle's enrolled individuals joined amid active infection and were then monitored longitudinally. The chain uses TRBV6-1 and TRBJ2-7; D is unclear. This TCR was sampled from a man aged 18 to 35 with COVID-19, enrolled during active disease. Sequenced material: peripheral blood. CDR3 bases: TGTGCCAGCAGTGACCCAGGCTTCTACGAGCAGTACTTC. It yields the protein CASSDPGFYEQYF.